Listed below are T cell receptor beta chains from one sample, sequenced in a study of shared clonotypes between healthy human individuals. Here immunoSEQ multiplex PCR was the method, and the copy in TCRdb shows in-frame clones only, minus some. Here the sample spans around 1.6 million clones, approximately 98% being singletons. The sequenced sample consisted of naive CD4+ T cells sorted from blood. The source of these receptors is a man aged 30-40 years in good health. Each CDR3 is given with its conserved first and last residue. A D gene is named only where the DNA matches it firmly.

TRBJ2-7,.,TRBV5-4,CASSLFRFEQYF,TGTGCCAGCAGCTTGTTCAGGTTCGAGCAGTACTTC
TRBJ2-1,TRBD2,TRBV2,CASRGLAFSYNEQFF,TGTGCCAGCAGAGGACTAGCGTTCTCCTACAATGAGCAGTTCTTC
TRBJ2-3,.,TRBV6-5,CASSYRRSPTDTQYF,TGTGCCAGCAGTTACCGGCGGTCCCCCACAGATACGCAGTATTTT
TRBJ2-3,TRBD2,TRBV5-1,CASSPRLAGGPNTQYF,TGCGCCAGCAGCCCCAGACTAGCGGGAGGGCCAAATACGCAGTATTTT
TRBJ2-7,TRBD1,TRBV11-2,CASSLRGRPGIYEQYF,TGTGCCAGCAGCTTAAGGGGGCGGCCCGGCATCTACGAGCAGTACTTC
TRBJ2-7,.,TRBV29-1,CSVAVTVYEQYF,TGCAGCGTTGCTGTGACGGTCTACGAGCAGTACTTC
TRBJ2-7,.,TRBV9,CASSVEVQSYEQYF,TGTGCCAGCAGCGTAGAAGTACAGTCCTACGAGCAGTACTTC
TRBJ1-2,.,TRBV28,CASSLSGTVFGYTF,TGTGCCAGCAGTCTTTCCGGGACGGTGTTTGGCTACACCTTC
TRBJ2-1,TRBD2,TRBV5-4,CASSSIAGGVYNEQFF,TGTGCCAGCAGCTCCATAGCGGGAGGTGTCTACAATGAGCAGTTCTTC
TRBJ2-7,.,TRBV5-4,CASSLAALQGYEQYF,TGTGCCAGCAGCTTGGCCGCATTACAGGGCTACGAGCAGTACTTC